These 6 T cell receptor beta chains were all obtained from the same sample, sequenced in a study of cytomegalovirus exposure and HLA in healthy donors. The PCR used 60 Vbeta and 13 Jbeta primers. This table comes from immunoSEQ multiplex PCR, and its TCRdb copy is limited to in-frame clones, with some not included. The top ten hold just over 8.5% of the sample, which has more than 110,000 clones, 65% to 80% seen once. The sequencing input was PBMCs. All receptors derive from a woman in her 50s in good health and CMV-seropositive.

V usage is TRBV5-6 and J usage is TRBJ2-5; D perhaps matches TRBD2 (7 bases). The CDR3 totals 15 residues. Germline values: CDR1 SGHDT, CDR2 YYEEEE. Trimming removed 5 bases from V and 4 bases from J, with 18 bases in between. The CDR3 DNA reads TGTGCCAGCAGATTGACGGGGGGCGGGCTAGAGACCCAGTACTTC. Its protein is CASRLTGGGLETQYF.

In its sample, this clone is medium-sized. The chain has TRBV5-1 and TRBJ2-1, with D perhaps matching TRBD2 (6 bases). Trimming removed 0 bases at V and 8 bases at J, with 12 bases between. This CDR3 is built from 14 residues. Germline values: CDR1 SGHRS, CDR2 YFSETQ. CDR3: CASSLGLVGYEQFF. The CDR3 region has the DNA TGCGCCAGCAGCTTGGGACTAGTTGGCTATGAGCAGTTCTTC.

The chain couples TRBV6-5 to TRBJ2-1; 7 nucleotides match TRBD2. J was trimmed by 4 bases and V by 2 bases; bases with no gene match: 5. From germline, CDR1 is MNHEY and CDR2 SVGAGI. The CDR3 spans 15 residues. CDR3 in amino acids: CASSYPGLPYNEQFF. CDR3 nucleotide sequence: TGTGCCAGCAGTTACCCGGGACTACCATACAATGAGCAGTTCTTC.

This sequence joins TRBV5-1 and TRBJ2-1, with 10 bases identical to TRBD1. This CDR3 is 16 amino acids long. Germline CDR1 reads SGHRS; CDR2 reads YFSETQ. V shed 0 bases, J shed 2 bases, and the junction held 2 bases outside the gene matches. CDR3 coding DNA: TGCGCCAGCAGCTTGGAGGGACAGGGGCCCTACAATGAGCAGTTCTTC. It encodes CASSLEGQGPYNEQFF. The variable domain in full, with the rest retrieved from reference TRBV5-1 and TRBJ2-1, is KAGVTQTPRYLIKTRGQQVTLSCSPISGHRSVSWYQQTPGQGLQFLFEYFSETQRNKGNFPGRFSGRQFSNSRSEMNVSTLELGDSALYLCASSLEGQGPYNEQFFGPGTRLTVL.

Turning to this clone: Other DNA sequences in the sample encode the same CDR3. This chain connects TRBV5-1 to TRBJ1-5; D is uncertain. This CDR3 is built from 14 residues. The V gene lost 0 bases and the J gene lost 3 bases, with 7 bases spanning the gap. Germline CDR1 SGHRS, CDR2 YFSETQ. In DNA form, the CDR3 reads TGCGCCAGCAGCTTGGACGGTTCCAATCAGCCCCAGCATTTT. The encoded protein is CASSLDGSNQPQHF.

J is TRBJ2-2 and V is TRBV9; TRBD2 is a possible D gene (6 bases). V was pared by 0 bases and J by 5 bases, with 8 bases between. CDR3 length: 14 amino acids. The germline CDR1 and CDR2 sequences are SGDLS and YYNGEE. For the CDR3, the DNA is TGTGCCAGCAGCGTAGCTGGGGGGACCGGGGAGCTGTTTTTT. It codes for CASSVAGGTGELFF.